The table lists the clone carrying this TCR beta chain with a few counts. Antigen unknown. Sequencing was performed with immunoSEQ multiplex PCR; in TCRdb, only in-frame clones are kept and a portion is missing. This sample has more than 6,000 clones, with roughly 70% found just once. The data belong to a study of cytotoxic CD8 clonotypes in ibrutinib-treated CLL. Whole-study context: Within the patient group, 11 were relapsed/refractory and around 15 treatment-naive, and some 18 were IGHV unmutated.

The study, taken as a whole, reports: Few clonotypes were public, and these shrank or held steady under treatment.

CDR1 is SGHNT and CDR2 is YENEEA in the germline V gene. Trimming removed 1 base from V and 3 bases from J; junction bases left unmatched: 3. The length of the CDR3 is 15 residues. This receptor was identified in a human donor with chronic lymphocytic leukemia. Sequenced here: PBMCs, sampled before ibrutinib treatment. The J gene is TRBJ2-1, the V gene TRBV11-3; 7 bases line up with TRBD2. The CDR3, as DNA: TGTGCCAGCAGCTTAGCGGGGGGTTACTACAATGAGCAGTTCTTC. It is translated as CASSLAGGYYNEQFF.